Following are 28 T cell receptor beta chains from one sample sequenced in a study of metastatic and nonmetastatic thyroid tumors. With MiXCR, TCRdb called clones anew from the PCR reads. Among tens of thousands of clones listed, less than 25% were seen once. Thyroid surgery took place with no prior treatment in any patient. Sequenced input: blood. The receptors come from a female donor with papillary thyroid cancer or a benign thyroid nodule (not recorded which). Some clones in this sample may be carry-over from other donors' samples.

This clone showed up many times. The chain is built from TRBV14 and TRBJ2-2, with 12 bases matching TRBD2. V lost 0 bases, J lost 5 bases, and 7 bases stayed unmatched. This CDR3 region has 18 residues. Germline-derived CDR1 and CDR2 are SGHDN and FVKESK. CDR3 sequence (DNA): TGTGCCAGCAGCCAAGAAAGCCTAGCGGGAGGGCGAACCGGGGAGCTGTTTTTT. It encodes CASSQESLAGGRTGELFF. The full variable domain, completed using reference TRBV14 and TRBJ2-2, is EAGVTQFPSHSVIEKGQTVTLRCDPISGHDNLYWYRRVMGKEIKFLLHFVKESKQDESGMPNNRFLAERTGGTYSTLKVQPAELEDSGVYFCASSQESLAGGRTGELFFGEGSRLTVL.

This clone was counted ten times or more. The rearrangement links TRBV27 to TRBJ2-3; 13 bases line up with TRBD2. The germline V gene has CDR1 MNHEY and CDR2 SMNVEV (reference sequence). The J segment lost 0 bases and the V segment lost 3 bases, leaving 3 bases of the junction unmatched. The CDR3 spans 17 residues. In DNA form, the CDR3 reads TGTGCCAGCAGTTTGACTAGCGGGAGGTATAGCACAGATACGCAGTATTTT. Protein: CASSLTSGRYSTDTQYF.

This clone was seen ten or more times. CDR3 in amino acids: CASSPGEGDNSPLHF. The CDR3 DNA sequence: TGTGCCAGCTCACCAGGAGAGGGTGATAATTCACCCCTCCACTTT. The chain has TRBV18 and TRBJ1-6; D gene ambiguous. Germline CDR1 reads KGHSH; CDR2 reads LQKENI. This CDR3 region has 15 residues. V dropped 2 bases and J dropped 5 bases, with 10 bases sitting between them.

Many counts were recorded for this clone. The rearrangement uses TRBV12-3 or TRBV12-4 and TRBJ2-1, with a possible D match to TRBD2 (5 bases). The CDR3 extends over 16 amino acids. Trimming cost V 0 bases and J 9 bases, with 18 bases left between them. CDR3 protein: CASSLATPRLLGEQFF. DNA for the CDR3: TGTGCCAGCAGTTTAGCTACCCCCCGCCTACTAGGTGAGCAGTTCTTC.

At least ten counts were recorded for this clone. The chain has TRBV20-1 and TRBJ2-1; 10 nucleotides match TRBD2. The CDR3 length is 15 residues. CDR1 is DFQATT, CDR2 SNEGSKA, per germline (reference sequence). V shed 2 bases and J 6 bases; nucleotides not matched to a gene: 7. CDR3 sequence: CSARPEREGINEQFF. In nucleotides, the CDR3 is TGCAGTGCTAGACCGGAGCGGGAGGGCATCAATGAGCAGTTCTTC.

Concerning this clone: The junction departs from germline at one end; a sequencing error may be responsible. This rearrangement joins TRBV7-8 to TRBJ2-1, with 12 nucleotides matching TRBD2. Germline-derived CDR1 and CDR2 are SGHVS and FQNEAQ. This CDR3 has 15 residues. The DNA for the CDR3 is TGTGCCAACAGCTCACAACTAGCGGGAGGTTGGGAGCAGTTCTTC. It specifies CANSSQLAGGWEQFF.

This clone was found a few times. The sample carries other DNA sequences with the same CDR3. The chain links TRBV2 to TRBJ2-3; possibly TRBD2 for D (5 bases). V lost 3 bases to trimming and J lost 0 bases, with 10 bases between them. Germline loops: CDR1 SNHLY, CDR2 FYNNEI. The CDR3 totals 15 residues. The CDR3 sequence is CASSETGSSTDTQYF. The DNA for the CDR3 is TGTGCCAGCAGTGAGACGGGGTCTAGCACAGATACGCAGTATTTT.

The chain carries TRBV7-2 and TRBJ2-7, with D perhaps matching TRBD1 or TRBD2 (6 bases each). The CDR3 covers 15 residues. Trimming took off 5 bases at V and 7 bases at J, with 21 bases between the two ends. CDR1 and CDR2 from the germline V gene are SGHTA and FQGNSA. CDR3 sequence (DNA): TGTGCCAGCAGCCTAAGCGGAGGGGGACTCGGGGAGCAGTACTTC. Translated: CASSLSGGGLGEQYF.

The J gene is TRBJ2-7, the V gene TRBV6-1; 7 nucleotides match TRBD1. CDR3 length equals 13 residues. Trimming cost V 6 bases and J 3 bases; bases outside gene matches: 5. Germline V gene data show CDR1 as MNHNS and CDR2 as SASEGT. This CDR3 reads CASRMGQHYEQYF. The CDR3 DNA follows: TGTGCCAGCAGGATGGGACAGCACTACGAGCAGTACTTC.

This clone has a count of ten or more. The J gene is TRBJ1-1, the V gene TRBV29-1; D is unresolved. Trimming took 6 bases from V and 5 from J, leaving 13 bases between them. CDR3 length equals 12 residues. The germline CDR1 and CDR2 sequences are SQVTM and ANQGSEA. CDR3 amino acids: CSVRSRGTEAFF. The CDR3 coding sequence is TGCAGCGTCCGGAGTCGAGGGACTGAAGCTTTCTTT.

To note about this clone: A much larger clone differs from this one at a single base, so this may be a read error. The chain is built from TRBV7-9 and TRBJ2-5; D gene ambiguous. The CDR3 spans 14 residues. V was trimmed by 5 bases and J by 1 base, leaving 11 bases between them. In germline, CDR1 is SEHNR, CDR2 FQNEAQ (reference sequence). The CDR3 DNA reads TGTGCCAGCAGCCCGGGCCACAGCCAAGAGACCCAGTACTTC. Amino acids: CASSPGHSQETQYF.

In this sample, this clone turned up a few times. The chain is built from TRBV6-1 and TRBJ1-6; 8 bases agree with TRBD1. Losses at the gene ends were 6 bases for V and 9 bases for J; bases not matched to a gene: 10. This CDR3 has 15 residues. The germline gives CDR1 MNHNS, CDR2 SASEGT. For the CDR3, the DNA is TGTGCCAGCAGCCCCCATCAGGGGGCGAGTTCACCCCTCCACTTT. Amino acids: CASSPHQGASSPLHF.

On this clone: Here the CDR3 omits its conserved ending phenylalanine or tryptophan, so a read error is the likely source. The chain combines TRBV30 with TRBJ2-2; D is ambiguous. V shed 0 bases and J shed 2 bases, with 7 bases lying between them. The CDR3 sequence is 14 residues long. Looked up from germline, CDR1 is GTSNPN and CDR2 is SVGIG (reference sequence). CDR3 loop: CAWSVGLNTGELFL. The CDR3 DNA reads as TGTGCCTGGAGTGTAGGGTTAAACACCGGGGAGCTGTTTCTT.

In its sample, this clone was seen many times. The chain uses TRBV7-2 and TRBJ1-4; a possible D gene is TRBD1 (5 bases). Germline V lookup: CDR1 SGHTA, CDR2 FQGNSA. There are 16 residues in the CDR3. V was trimmed by 5 bases and J by 6 bases, leaving 19 bases between them. In DNA, the CDR3 is TGTGCCAGCAGCCACCCACAGCGCCCGGGGGATGAAAAACTGTTTTTT. Its translation is CASSHPQRPGDEKLFF. The entire variable domain, with the rest obtained from reference TRBV7-2 and TRBJ1-4, is as follows: GAGVSQSPSNKVTEKGKDVELRCDPISGHTALYWYRQSLGQGLEFLIYFQGNSAPDKSGLPSDRFSAERTGGSVSTLTIQRTQQEDSAVYLCASSHPQRPGDEKLFFGSGTQLSVL.

This clone showed up many times. Other DNA sequences in the same sample also yield this CDR3. The chain has TRBV5-1 and TRBJ1-1, with D perhaps matching TRBD1 (5 bases). Deletions cut 4 bases from V and 2 bases from J, with 18 bases between. The CDR3 covers 16 residues. Looked up from germline, CDR1 is SGHRS and CDR2 is YFSETQ. CDR3 protein: CASSPSGQASNTEAFF. Here the CDR3 DNA reads TGCGCCAGCAGCCCCTCGGGGCAGGCCAGCAACACTGAAGCTTTCTTT. The variable domain in full, completed from reference TRBV5-1 and TRBJ1-1, reads KAGVTQTPRYLIKTRGQQVTLSCSPISGHRSVSWYQQTPGQGLQFLFEYFSETQRNKGNFPGRFSGRQFSNSRSEMNVSTLELGDSALYLCASSPSGQASNTEAFFGQGTRLTVV.

This clone was picked up many times. This chain uses TRBV7-3 with TRBJ1-1; a possible D gene is TRBD1 (5 bases). This CDR3 has 17 amino acids. Looked up from germline, CDR1 is SGHTA and CDR2 is FQGTGA. Trimming cost V 0 bases and J 4 bases, with 18 bases left between them. CDR3: CASSLTRQGNWGTEAFF. The CDR3 DNA sequence: TGTGCCAGCAGCTTAACTCGGCAGGGCAACTGGGGCACTGAAGCTTTCTTT.

This clone came up many times. The rearrangement uses TRBV19 and TRBJ1-2, with D possibly being TRBD1 (6 bases). This CDR3 spans 13 amino acids. The V and J ends lost 5 bases and 7 bases respectively, with 14 bases between them. CDR1 and CDR2 from the germline V gene are LNHDA and SQIVND (reference sequence). This chain's CDR3 is CASSHQGLLGYTF. In DNA form, the CDR3 reads TGTGCCAGTAGTCATCAGGGGCTACTTGGCTACACCTTC. The entire variable domain, with the rest obtained from reference TRBV19 and TRBJ1-2, is as follows: DGGITQSPKYLFRKEGQNVTLSCEQNLNHDAMYWYRQDPGQGLRLIYYSQIVNDFQKGDIAEGYSVSREKKESFPLTVTSAQKNPTAFYLCASSHQGLLGYTFGSGTRLTVV.

This clone is deemed medium-sized. The chain uses TRBV6-1 and TRBJ2-7; unclear D gene. This CDR3 region has 13 residues. The V end was cut by 7 bases, the J end by 2 bases, with 12 bases between. The V gene's germline CDR1 is MNHNS and CDR2 SASEGT. Here the CDR3 reads CASKSHGAYEQYF. The CDR3 DNA reads TGTGCCAGCAAGAGTCACGGAGCCTACGAGCAGTACTTC.

As concerns this clone: Relative to the germline gene, one junction end is altered; a read error may explain this. The chain couples TRBV6-6 to TRBJ2-2; D is unclear. CDR3 length: 15 residues. Germline values: CDR1 MNHNY, CDR2 SVGAGI (reference sequence). CDR3 loop: CANSYRRTNTGELFF. CDR3 coding DNA: TGTGCCAACAGTTACAGACGTACGAACACCGGGGAGCTGTTTTTT.

Only a few counts were recorded for this clone. The V and J genes are TRBV28 and TRBJ1-2; the D is unclear. The CDR3 runs to 14 residues. The germline V gene encodes CDR1 MDHEN and CDR2 SYDVKM. V was clipped by 1 base and J by 6 bases, with 12 bases between them. CDR3 nucleotides: TGTGCCAGCAGTTTATTGGCAGGTGTGGATGGCTACACCTTC. Translating gives CASSLLAGVDGYTF.

In its sample, this clone was seen many times. The gene calls are TRBV20-1 and TRBJ2-3; 7 bases align to TRBD2. This CDR3 spans 14 amino acids. After removal of 5 bases from V and 4 bases from J, the junction contained 9 bases not matched to a gene. The germline V gene encodes CDR1 DFQATT and CDR2 SNEGSKA (reference sequence). The DNA of the CDR3 is TGCAGTGCTGGAAGCGGGGTCAACCCAGATACGCAGTATTTT. It translates to CSAGSGVNPDTQYF.

J is TRBJ2-7 and V is TRBV6-1; either TRBD1 or TRBD2 may supply D (5 bases each). Trimming removed 5 bases at V and 1 base at J, with 15 bases between. Germline V CDR1 and CDR2: MNHNS, SASEGT. The CDR3 contains 15 residues. This CDR3 reads CASSSVIWGSYEQYF. The CDR3 DNA sequence: TGTGCCAGCAGTTCAGTGATTTGGGGGTCCTACGAGCAGTACTTC.

This clone occurred many times. The rearrangement links TRBV4-1 to TRBJ1-2; TRBD1 matches 9 bases. The CDR3 consists of 16 residues. The J segment lost 5 bases and the V segment lost 3 bases, leaving 10 bases of the junction unmatched. Germline V lookup: CDR1 MGHRA, CDR2 YSYEKL. The CDR3 bases are TGCGCCAGCAGCCAGGATCTACGGACAGGGGAGTATGGCTACACCTTC. Amino acids: CASSQDLRTGEYGYTF.

This chain links TRBV7-2 with TRBJ2-2; D might be TRBD1 (6 bases). V was trimmed by 6 bases and J by 3 bases, leaving 14 bases between them. This CDR3 region has 15 residues. Germline lookup yields CDR1 SGHTA and CDR2 FQGNSA. The CDR3 DNA follows: TGTGCCAGCAGTTACAGGGAGTTGTACACCGGGGAGCTGTTTTTT. Translating gives CASSYRELYTGELFF.

This clone was seen at least ten times. CDR3 loop: CASSGYSGRGGTGELFF. CDR3 bases: TGTGCCAGCAGTGGATACAGCGGGAGAGGTGGGACCGGGGAGCTGTTTTTT. The J gene is TRBJ2-2, the V gene TRBV25-1, with TRBD2 matching 8 bases. This CDR3 has 17 amino acids. V shed 4 bases, J shed 5 bases, and the junction held 12 bases outside the gene matches. The germline CDR1 and CDR2 sequences are MGHDK and SYGVNS.

The chain carries TRBV11-3 and TRBJ1-1, with 8 bases fitting TRBD1. Germline values: CDR1 SGHNT, CDR2 YENEEA. The V and J ends lost 5 bases and 3 bases, in that order; junction bases with no gene match: 5. The CDR3 runs to 14 residues. The CDR3 is CASSPTGDYTEAFF. CDR3 in DNA: TGTGCCAGCAGCCCGACAGGGGACTACACTGAAGCTTTCTTT.

This clone showed up just a few times. V gene TRBV15 combines with J gene TRBJ1-6; possibly TRBD1 for D (5 bases). The CDR3 runs 15 residues. Trimming cost V 1 base and J 11 bases, with 15 bases left between them. CDR1 and CDR2 (germline): LNHNV, YYDKDF (reference sequence). This chain's CDR3 is CATSRGLNGGAPLHF. The CDR3 region has the DNA TGTGCCACCAGCAGAGGTTTGAACGGAGGGGCACCCCTCCACTTT.

This clone was seen a few times. The junction does not match germline at one end; this may be a read error. The CDR3: CSSSQEWVEQYF. The CDR3 DNA is TGTTCCAGCAGCCAAGAATGGGTCGAGCAGTACTTC. This chain connects TRBV7-2 to TRBJ2-7; D not certain. The V gene's germline CDR1 is SGHTA and CDR2 FQGNSA. This CDR3 has 12 amino acids. The entire variable domain, with the rest obtained from reference TRBV7-2 and TRBJ2-7, is as follows: GAGVSQSPSNKVTEKGKDVELRCDPISGHTALYWYRQSLGQGLEFLIYFQGNSAPDKSGLPSDRFSAERTGGSVSTLTIQRTQQEDSAVYLCSSSQEWVEQYFGPGTRLTVT.